This T cell receptor beta chain is from a study of graft-versus-host responses after intestinal transplantation. The study's findings and limits: Early after transplant, HvG declines were associated with peak levels of circulating GvH clones.

A note on this clone: Antigen: not known.

Germline CDR1 reads MNHEY; CDR2 reads SVGAGI. Trimming cost V 5 bases and J 8 bases, with 15 bases left between them. The CDR3 length is 14 residues. The repertoire was sequenced with immunoSEQ multiplex PCR; TCRdb's copy has only in-frame clones and lacks some. The profile shows roughly 120,000 clones, just under 95% of them singletons. This TCR derives from a human donor who received an intestinal transplant. Sequenced here: unstimulated CD4+ T cells sorted from spleen or lymph node cells, sampled before intestinal transplant. The rearrangement joins TRBV6-5 to TRBJ2-2; D possibly uses TRBD1 or TRBD2 (6 bases each). The CDR3 spells CASSEGGLTGELFF. DNA for the CDR3: TGTGCCAGCAGTGAGGGGGGACTTACGGGGGAGCTGTTTTTT.